This T cell receptor (beta chain) was obtained from a study of radiation and T cells in renal cell carcinoma. Concerning this clone: What it binds is not known.

Libraries were prepared by immunoSEQ multiplex PCR; TCRdb keeps only in-frame clonotypes and omits some of them. The sample records 120,000 to 150,000 clones, over 80% being singletons. Study-level points and caveats: Without pretreatment biopsies, baseline tumor clonotype presence was undetermined. In blood, top tumor clones expanded by 2 weeks, shrinking by 4.

Indicated time point: baseline pretreatment blood. Indicated treatment: 15 Gy SBRT to primary tumor, nephrectomy 4 weeks later. Radiation-treated patients gave blood at baseline, week 2 and week 4. Clear cell pathology was present in this patient's renal cell carcinoma. The source of this sequence is a woman in her 50s with renal cell carcinoma. This material consisted of blood, taken from a patient whose treatment included radiotherapy and nephrectomy.

The CDR3 sequence is CASHTRGRTDGYTF. The CDR3 DNA reads as TGCGCCAGCCACACGCGAGGGAGGACGGATGGCTACACCTTC. The chain links TRBV4-3 to TRBJ1-2; D gene ambiguous. Germline lookup yields CDR1 LGHNA and CDR2 YSLEER. Deletions cut 8 bases from V and 6 bases from J, with 19 bases between. The CDR3 has 14 residues.